These 14 T cell receptor beta chains were sequenced from one sample in a study of blood T cell repertoires in COVID-19. The repertoire was sequenced with immunoSEQ multiplex PCR; TCRdb's copy has only in-frame clones and lacks some. Among about 480,000 clones, around nine tenths were seen once, and the ten largest hold about 2%. The specimen sequenced was PBMCs or T cells enriched from blood (not recorded which). These receptors came from a woman in her thirties or forties who had recovered from COVID-19.

The chain links TRBV9 to TRBJ2-1; TRBD2 aligns across 8 bases. After removal of 5 bases from V and 0 bases from J, the junction contained 16 bases not matched to a gene. CDR1 is SGDLS, CDR2 YYNGEE, per germline. The CDR3 loop spans 19 amino acids. The CDR3 nucleotides are TGTGCCAGCAGTCACTCCAAATTTAACAGCGGGAGCTCCTACAATGAGCAGTTCTTC. Its protein product is CASSHSKFNSGSSYNEQFF.

This clone occurred many times. V is TRBV7-2 and J is TRBJ1-4, with D unresolved. Trimming removed 1 base from V and 4 bases from J, with 10 bases in between. Germline CDR1 reads SGHTA; CDR2 reads FQGNSA. This CDR3 is built from 15 residues. The CDR3 loop reads CASSLEWFGNEKLFF. CDR3 nucleotides: TGTGCCAGCAGCTTAGAATGGTTCGGTAATGAAAAACTGTTTTTT.

Only one count was recorded for this clone. The V and J genes are TRBV18 and TRBJ1-5; D uncertain. The length of the CDR3 is 14 residues. The germline V and J ends were trimmed by 6 bases and 2 bases, with 11 bases remaining between them. In germline, CDR1 is KGHSH, CDR2 LQKENI. The CDR3 coding sequence is TGTGCCAGCTCCTACCTGCAGGGCAATCAGCCCCAGCATTTT. Its protein is CASSYLQGNQPQHF.

This clone was recorded a few times. DNA for the CDR3: TGTGCCAGCAGCTTAGCGCTTGGCCAGAGCGGGAGCTACGAGCAGTACTTC. Protein sequence: CASSLALGQSGSYEQYF. The V and J genes are TRBV7-9 and TRBJ2-7; TRBD2 aligns across 8 bases. CDR1 is SEHNR and CDR2 is FQNEAQ in the germline V gene (reference sequence). The trim removed 0 bases at V and 3 bases at J, leaving 10 bases unmatched. There are 17 residues in the CDR3.

The chain is built from TRBV3-1 (or the pseudogene TRBV3-2) and TRBJ2-7, with 11 nucleotides matching TRBD2. Trimming cost V 3 bases and J 5 bases; bases outside gene matches: 9. The germline V gene encodes CDR1 LGHDT and CDR2 YNNKEL (reference sequence). The CDR3 runs 16 residues. The CDR3 loop reads CASSQLTSGSPHEQYF. DNA for the CDR3: TGTGCCAGCAGCCAGTTAACTAGCGGGAGTCCCCACGAGCAGTACTTC.

The chain couples TRBV9 to TRBJ2-5, with unresolved D. The germline V and J ends were trimmed by 3 bases and 1 base, with 10 bases remaining between them. This CDR3 comprises 14 residues. CDR1 is SGDLS, CDR2 YYNGEE, per germline. The CDR3 here is CASSGPTPQETQYF. Written as DNA, the CDR3 is TGTGCCAGCAGCGGCCCTACCCCCCAAGAGACCCAGTACTTC.

CDR3 DNA sequence: TGTGCCAGCAGTGAGACCCAGGGGGGTAGGAATTCACCCCTCCACTTT. Translating it yields CASSETQGGRNSPLHF. V is TRBV2 and J is TRBJ1-6; 7 bases line up with TRBD1. V lost 3 bases, J lost 7 bases, and 9 bases stayed unmatched. The CDR3 consists of 16 residues. Germline CDR1 SNHLY, CDR2 FYNNEI.

The chain carries TRBV4-1 and TRBJ2-7; D might be TRBD2 (5 bases). The ends were cut back, 4 bases at V and 0 bases at J, with 16 bases in the middle. Germline V lookup: CDR1 MGHRA, CDR2 YSYEKL. CDR3 length: 16 amino acids. CDR3 protein: CASSPPLKGDSYEQYF. Written as DNA, the CDR3 is TGCGCCAGCAGCCCACCACTTAAGGGAGACTCCTACGAGCAGTACTTC.

A remark on this clone: Relative to the germline gene, one junction end is altered; a read error may explain this. The chain employs TRBV19 and TRBJ2-5; 7 positions match TRBD1. This CDR3 is 13 amino acids long. Germline loops: CDR1 LNHDA, CDR2 SQIVND (reference sequence). The CDR3 nucleotides are TGTGCCAGTAGTGTAGACAGGGAAGAGACCCAGTACTTC. This translates into CASSVDREETQYF.

This clone has just one count. The chain couples TRBV12-3 or TRBV12-4 to TRBJ1-2, with 7 positions matching TRBD1. This CDR3 is 12 amino acids long. The V and J ends lost 4 bases and 8 bases, in that order; junction bases with no gene match: 4. The CDR3 sequence: CASSSDRVGYTF. Here the CDR3 DNA reads TGTGCCAGCAGTTCCGACAGGGTCGGCTACACCTTC.

The chain joins TRBV9 to TRBJ2-2; 7 positions match TRBD2. From germline, CDR1 is SGDLS and CDR2 YYNGEE. Germline trimming cut 2 bases from V and 1 base from J; bases unmatched to any gene: 2. There are 15 residues in the CDR3. CDR3 protein: CASSVREKNTGELFF. The DNA of the CDR3 is TGTGCCAGCAGCGTGCGGGAGAAGAACACCGGGGAGCTGTTTTTT. Together with reference TRBV9 and TRBJ2-2, the CDR3 gives the full variable domain: DSGVTQTPKHLITATGQRVTLRCSPRSGDLSVYWYQQSLDQGLQFLIQYYNGEERAKGNILERFSAQQFPDLHSELNLSSLELGDSALYFCASSVREKNTGELFFGEGSRLTVL.

This clone appeared a few times. The CDR3 DNA reads TGCGCCAGCAGTGTAGCGGGAGAAAGCAATGAGCAGTTCTTC. It encodes CASSVAGESNEQFF. The chain carries TRBV10-1 and TRBJ2-1; TRBD2 agrees at 9 bases. Germline V lookup: CDR1 WNHNN, CDR2 SYGVQD (reference sequence). The CDR3 has 14 residues. Trimming at V came to 4 bases and at J to 6 bases, leaving 4 bases not matched to a gene.

The chain is built from TRBV7-2 and TRBJ1-2; 7 bases map to TRBD1. The CDR3 spans 15 residues. Germline values: CDR1 SGHTA, CDR2 FQGNSA. The junction had 4 bases not matched to a gene; V was cut back by 1 base and J by 2 bases. The CDR3 nucleotides are TGTGCCAGCAGCTTAGGGATACAGGGGAACTATGGCTACACCTTC. It translates to CASSLGIQGNYGYTF.

V and J are TRBV6-5 and TRBJ1-3; 8 nucleotides line up with TRBD1. J was trimmed by 4 bases and V by 2 bases; bases with no gene match: 4. The CDR3 consists of 15 residues. CDR1 is MNHEY and CDR2 is SVGAGI in the germline V gene. For the CDR3, the DNA is TGTGCCAGCAGTTACCAGGGGGCGACCGGAAACACCATATATTTT. It codes for CASSYQGATGNTIYF.